This T cell receptor (beta chain) was retrieved from a study of Graves' ophthalmopathy and Graves' hyperthyroidism. Per germline, CDR1 SGHVS and CDR2 FNYEAQ. V shed 10 bases, J shed 0 bases, and the junction held 14 bases outside the gene matches. The length of the CDR3 is 16 residues. Uncontrolled infections, other autoimmune diseases, pregnancy or lactation barred patients from enrollment. Scientists amplified the TCR beta CDR3 regions from RNA transcripts. Second-round multiplex PCR followed a first-round RT-PCR using HTBI primers. TCRdb passed the multiplex PCR reads through MiXCR, listing each CDR3 protein once. The profile shows fewer than 400,000 distinct CDR3 sequences, around 20% of them singletons. This clonotype has a count of ten or more.

V is TRBV7-6 and J is TRBJ1-1; TRBD1 matches at 7 bases. The sequenced sample consisted of peripheral blood. This TCR came from a young woman with Graves' ophthalmopathy. CDR3 loop: CATNIRQGQMNTEAFF. Here the CDR3 DNA reads TGTGCCACCAACATTCGACAGGGACAGATGAACACTGAAGCTTTCTTT.